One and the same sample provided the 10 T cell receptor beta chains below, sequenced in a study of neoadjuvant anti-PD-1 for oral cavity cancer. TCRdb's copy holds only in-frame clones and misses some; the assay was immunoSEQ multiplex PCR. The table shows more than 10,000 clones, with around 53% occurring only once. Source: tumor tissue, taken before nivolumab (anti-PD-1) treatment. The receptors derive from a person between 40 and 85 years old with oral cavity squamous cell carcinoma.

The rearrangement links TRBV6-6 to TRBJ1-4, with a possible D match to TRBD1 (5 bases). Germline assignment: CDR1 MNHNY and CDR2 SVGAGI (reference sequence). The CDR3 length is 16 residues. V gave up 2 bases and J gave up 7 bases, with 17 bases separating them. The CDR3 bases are TGTGCCAGCAGTTACGACAGCTCTTTGGTGGGTGAAAAACTGTTTTTT. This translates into CASSYDSSLVGEKLFF.

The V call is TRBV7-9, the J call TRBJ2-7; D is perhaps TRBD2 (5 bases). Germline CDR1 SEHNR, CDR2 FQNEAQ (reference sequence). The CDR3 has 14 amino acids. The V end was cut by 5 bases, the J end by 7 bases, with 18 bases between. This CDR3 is CASSPVGNSREQYF. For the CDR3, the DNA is TGTGCCAGCAGCCCCGTCGGGAACTCAAGGGAGCAGTACTTC.

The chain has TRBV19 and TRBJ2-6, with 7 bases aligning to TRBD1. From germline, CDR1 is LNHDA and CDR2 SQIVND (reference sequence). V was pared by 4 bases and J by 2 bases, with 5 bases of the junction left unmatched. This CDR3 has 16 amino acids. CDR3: CASSTGGAAGANVLTF. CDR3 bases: TGTGCCAGTAGTACAGGGGGTGCCGCTGGGGCCAACGTCCTGACTTTC.

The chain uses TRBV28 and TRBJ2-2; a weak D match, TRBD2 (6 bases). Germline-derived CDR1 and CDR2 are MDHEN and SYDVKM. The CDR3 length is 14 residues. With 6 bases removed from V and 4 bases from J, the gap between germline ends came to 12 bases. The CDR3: CASRLVGGTGELFF. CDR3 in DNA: TGTGCCAGCAGACTAGTGGGGGGCACCGGGGAGCTGTTTTTT.

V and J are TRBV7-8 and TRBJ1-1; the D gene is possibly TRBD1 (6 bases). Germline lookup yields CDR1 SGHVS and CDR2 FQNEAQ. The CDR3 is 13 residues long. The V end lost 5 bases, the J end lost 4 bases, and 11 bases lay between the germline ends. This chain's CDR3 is CASSLTQGTEAFF. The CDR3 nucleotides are TGTGCCAGCAGCCTAACACAGGGCACTGAAGCTTTCTTT. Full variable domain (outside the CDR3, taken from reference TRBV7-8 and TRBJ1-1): GAGVSQSPRYKVAKRGQDVALRCDPISGHVSLFWYQQALGQGPEFLTYFQNEAQLDKSGLPSDRFFAERPEGSVSTLKIQRTQQEDSAVYLCASSLTQGTEAFFGQGTRLTVV.

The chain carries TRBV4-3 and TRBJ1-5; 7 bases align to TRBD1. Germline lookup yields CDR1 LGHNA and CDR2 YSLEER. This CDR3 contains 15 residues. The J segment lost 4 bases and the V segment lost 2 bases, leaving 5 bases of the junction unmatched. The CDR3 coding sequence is TGCGCCAGCAGCCAACCTGACAGGGCAAATCAGCCCCAGCATTTT. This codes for CASSQPDRANQPQHF.

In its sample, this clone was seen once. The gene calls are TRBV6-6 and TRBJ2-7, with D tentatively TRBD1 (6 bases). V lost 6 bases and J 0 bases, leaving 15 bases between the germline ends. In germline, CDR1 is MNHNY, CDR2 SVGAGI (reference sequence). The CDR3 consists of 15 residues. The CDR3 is CASSPSTGSSYEQYF. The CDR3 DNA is TGTGCCAGCAGCCCCTCGACAGGCAGCTCCTACGAGCAGTACTTC.

The CDR3 nucleotides read TGTGCCAGCAGCGGGATAGCGGGAGGAGTTAGAGATACGCAGTATTTT. Its protein product is CASSGIAGGVRDTQYF. The chain recombines TRBV9 with TRBJ2-3, with 10 nucleotides matching TRBD2. V dropped 3 bases and J dropped 5; count of bases not matched to a gene: 9. CDR3 size: 16 residues. CDR1 is SGDLS and CDR2 is YYNGEE in the germline V gene.

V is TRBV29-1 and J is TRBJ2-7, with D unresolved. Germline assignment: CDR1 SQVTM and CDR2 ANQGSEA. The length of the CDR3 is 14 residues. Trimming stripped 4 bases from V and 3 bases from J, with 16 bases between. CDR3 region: CSVVLGTGNYEQYF. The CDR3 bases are TGCAGCGTTGTCTTGGGAACGGGCAACTACGAGCAGTACTTC.

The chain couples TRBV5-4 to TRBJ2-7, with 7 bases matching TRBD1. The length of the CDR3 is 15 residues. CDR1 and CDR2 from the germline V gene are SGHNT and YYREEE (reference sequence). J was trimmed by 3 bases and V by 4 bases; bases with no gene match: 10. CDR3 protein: CASSLRDSLFYEQYF. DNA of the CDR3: TGTGCCAGCAGCCTCCGGGACAGCCTATTCTACGAGCAGTACTTC.